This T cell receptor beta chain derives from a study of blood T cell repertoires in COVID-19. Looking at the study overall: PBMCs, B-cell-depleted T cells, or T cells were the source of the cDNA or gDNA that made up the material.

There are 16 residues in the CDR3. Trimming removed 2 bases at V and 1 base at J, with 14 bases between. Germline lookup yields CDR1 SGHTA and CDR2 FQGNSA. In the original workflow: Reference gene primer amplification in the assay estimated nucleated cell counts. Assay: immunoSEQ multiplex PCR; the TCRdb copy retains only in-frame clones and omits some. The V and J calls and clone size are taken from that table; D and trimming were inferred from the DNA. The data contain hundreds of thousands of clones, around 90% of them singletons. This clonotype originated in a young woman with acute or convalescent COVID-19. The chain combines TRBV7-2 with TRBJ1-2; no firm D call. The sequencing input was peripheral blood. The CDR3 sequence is CASSLLAAAVNYGYTF. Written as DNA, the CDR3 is TGTGCCAGCAGCTTATTGGCGGCAGCAGTTAACTATGGCTACACCTTC.